These 21 T cell receptor beta chains were sequenced from one sample in a study of blood T cells in healthy people across ages. Sample-barcoded 5' priming and a J-beta primer mix drove a second PCR of about 7 to 12 cycles. TCRdb independently ran MiXCR on the 5' RACE reads; one entry per CDR3 protein. This sample has roughly 720,000 distinct CDR3 sequences, with around half found just once. Sequenced sample: blood. These receptors were taken from an elderly man in good health.

The chain links TRBV20-1 to TRBJ1-5; 8 positions agree with TRBD1. CDR3 length: 15 residues. V shed 0 bases and J 4 bases; nucleotides not matched to a gene: 5. Germline CDR1 and CDR2: DFQATT and SNEGSKA (reference sequence). As DNA, the CDR3 is TGCAGTGCTAGAGACCCGACAGGGGTAAATCAGCCCCAGCATTTT. Translation: CSARDPTGVNQPQHF.

As for this clonotype: One end of the junction varies from germline; a read error may be responsible. CDR3 in amino acids: CASSKLPRSALYNGQFF. CDR3 bases: TGTGCCAGCAGCAAATTGCCCCGGAGTGCCCTTTACAATGGGCAGTTCTTC. The chain carries TRBV7-8 and TRBJ2-1; D unresolved. The germline gives CDR1 SGHVS, CDR2 FQNEAQ. The CDR3 runs to 17 residues.

This clonotype occurred once. The J gene is TRBJ1-1, the V gene TRBV12-3 or TRBV12-4; D is unresolved. The CDR3 contains 12 residues. V was trimmed by 8 bases and J by 0 bases, leaving 7 bases between them. This chain's CDR3 is CASLRLNTEAFF. The CDR3 nucleotides are TGTGCCAGCCTAAGATTGAACACTGAAGCTTTCTTT.

This chain uses TRBV29-1 with TRBJ2-5; 9 nucleotides align to TRBD1. The J call may be incorrect, as the DNA end agrees better with TRBJ2-7. This CDR3 has 13 amino acids. CDR1 SQVTM and CDR2 ANQGSEA come from the germline V gene. CDR3 sequence: CSVVGQGIDEQYF. CDR3 nucleotide sequence: TGCAGCGTTGTGGGACAGGGTATCGACGAGCAGTACTTC.

The chain has TRBV18 and TRBJ1-5; possibly TRBD1 for D (6 bases). Trimming shortened V by 5 bases and J by 4 bases, and 12 bases separated the two germline ends. The germline V gene encodes CDR1 KGHSH and CDR2 LQKENI. There are 14 residues in the CDR3. CDR3 region: CASSSSDRNQPQHF. Written as DNA, the CDR3 is TGTGCCAGCTCATCCTCCGACAGGAATCAGCCCCAGCATTTT. The variable domain in full, completed from reference TRBV18 and TRBJ1-5, reads NAGVMQNPRHLVRRRGQEARLRCSPMKGHSHVYWYRQLPEEGLKFMVYLQKENIIDESGMPKERFSAEFPKEGPSILRIQQVVRGDSAAYFCASSSSDRNQPQHFGDGTRLSIL.

About this clonotype itself: At one boundary the junction diverges from the germline segment, which might be a read error. The chain is built from TRBV27 and TRBJ1-2; D ambiguous. The CDR3 totals 14 residues. CDR1 and CDR2 from the germline V gene are MNHEY and SMNVEV (reference sequence). In DNA form, the CDR3 reads TGTGCCAGCAGTTTAATAGGGCCGGGCTATGGCCACACCTTC. This gives the protein CASSLIGPGYGHTF.

This chain links TRBV10-3 with TRBJ1-1, with D perhaps TRBD1 (5 bases). Germline V gene data show CDR1 as ENHRY and CDR2 as SYGVKD. Trimming shortened V by 2 bases and J by 1 base, and 11 bases separated the two germline ends. The CDR3 spans 15 residues. CDR3 DNA: TGTGCCATCAGTGAGGTGGGACTCTCGAACACTGAAGCTTTCTTT. This sequence encodes CAISEVGLSNTEAFF.

The chain uses TRBV5-1 and TRBJ1-4, with 7 bases fitting TRBD1. Germline assignment: CDR1 SGHRS and CDR2 YFSETQ. CDR3 length equals 15 residues. After removal of 1 base from V and 2 bases from J, the junction contained 2 bases not matched to a gene. The CDR3: CASSLPGGTNEKLFF. In DNA, the CDR3 is TGCGCCAGCAGCTTGCCAGGGGGGACTAATGAAAAACTGTTTTTT. The complete variable domain, with remaining parts taken from reference TRBV5-1 and TRBJ1-4, reads KAGVTQTPRYLIKTRGQQVTLSCSPISGHRSVSWYQQTPGQGLQFLFEYFSETQRNKGNFPGRFSGRQFSNSRSEMNVSTLELGDSALYLCASSLPGGTNEKLFFGSGTQLSVL.

V is TRBV5-1 and J is TRBJ1-2; 7 nucleotides match TRBD1. V gave up 4 bases and J gave up 8 bases; unmatched junction bases: 14. CDR3 length: 15 residues. Germline V gene sequence: CDR1 SGHRS, CDR2 YFSETQ. The CDR3 DNA sequence: TGCGCCAGCAGCAAAGGACAGGCCAACTGGGAAGGCTACACCTTC. Translation gives CASSKGQANWEGYTF. Variable domain in full (rest from reference TRBV5-1 and TRBJ1-2): KAGVTQTPRYLIKTRGQQVTLSCSPISGHRSVSWYQQTPGQGLQFLFEYFSETQRNKGNFPGRFSGRQFSNSRSEMNVSTLELGDSALYLCASSKGQANWEGYTFGSGTRLTVV.

The chain links TRBV4-2 to TRBJ2-7, with a tentative D call TRBD1 (6 bases). Trimming stripped 1 base from V and 6 bases from J, with 19 bases between. The CDR3 runs 16 residues. In germline, CDR1 is LGHNA, CDR2 YNFKEQ. CDR3 residues: CASSQAGDSGAVEQYF. The DNA for the CDR3 is TGTGCCAGCAGCCAAGCGGGTGACTCAGGGGCGGTCGAGCAGTACTTC.

The chain recombines TRBV5-1 with TRBJ2-1; possible D gene TRBD2, 6 bases. This CDR3 comprises 16 residues. Trimming removed 4 bases at V and 6 bases at J, with 20 bases between. Germline V lookup: CDR1 SGHRS, CDR2 YFSETQ. This chain's CDR3 is CASSQGAGPNTNEQFF. CDR3 in DNA: TGCGCCAGCAGCCAAGGAGCGGGCCCTAACACCAATGAGCAGTTCTTC.

This sequence joins TRBV7-9 and TRBJ1-4, with a possible D match to TRBD1 (5 bases). V was cut by 5 bases and J by 8 bases, with 18 bases left in between. The CDR3 totals 15 residues. Per the germline V gene, CDR1 is SEHNR and CDR2 is FQNEAQ (reference sequence). The DNA of the CDR3 is TGTGCCAGCAGCCCGACAGCAGCCCTTGGAGAAAAACTGTTTTTT. Its protein product is CASSPTAALGEKLFF.

The table lists this clonotype with a few counts. The chain couples TRBV25-1 to TRBJ2-5; 7 positions match TRBD2. The CDR3 covers 15 residues. In germline, CDR1 is MGHDK, CDR2 SYGVNS. The trim removed 0 bases at V and 5 bases at J, leaving 6 bases unmatched. CDR3 in DNA: TGTGCCAGCAGTGAATATCAGCGGGATTATGAGACCCAGTACTTC. Its protein is CASSEYQRDYETQYF.

This clonotype was detected only a few times. This chain uses TRBV28 with TRBJ2-3; possibly TRBD1 or TRBD2 for D (7 bases each). The CDR3 has 15 amino acids. V lost 4 bases and J lost 2, with 13 bases in between. Germline V lookup: CDR1 MDHEN, CDR2 SYDVKM. CDR3 in DNA: TGTGCCAGCAGTTCTCAGGGGGGGCACACAGATACGCAGTATTTT. It yields the protein CASSSQGGHTDTQYF.

This clonotype appeared once. The genes are TRBV20-1 and TRBJ2-7; 9 bases align to TRBD1. Germline CDR1 reads DFQATT; CDR2 reads SNEGSKA (reference sequence). J gave up 5 bases and V 1 base, and 0 bases lay outside the gene matches. CDR3 size: 12 residues. CDR3 DNA sequence: TGCAGTGCTAGAGGGGACAGGGACGAGCAGTACTTC. Encoded protein: CSARGDRDEQYF.

J is TRBJ1-1 and V is TRBV7-2, with unresolved D. Deletions cut 2 bases from V and 2 bases from J, with 12 bases between. Germline V gives CDR1 SGHTA, CDR2 FQGNSA. The CDR3 contains 15 residues. The CDR3 is CASSLSEARNTEAFF. The DNA for the CDR3 is TGTGCCAGCAGCTTAAGCGAGGCGCGCAACACTGAAGCTTTCTTT.

Only a few counts were recorded for this clonotype. This chain connects TRBV7-9 to TRBJ2-5; 10 bases map to TRBD2. CDR1 is SEHNR and CDR2 is FQNEAQ in the germline V gene (reference sequence). The CDR3 contains 12 residues. V lost 0 bases and J lost 13; bases outside the gene matches: 2. The CDR3 DNA reads as TGTGCCAGCAGCTTAGCCGGGACTAGCGCGTACTTC. As protein: CASSLAGTSAYF.

The chain has TRBV7-9 and TRBJ1-1; TRBD1 is a possible D gene (5 bases). The CDR3 has 14 amino acids. V was trimmed by 3 bases and J by 5 bases, leaving 13 bases between them. Per the germline V gene, CDR1 is SEHNR and CDR2 is FQNEAQ (reference sequence). The CDR3 loop reads CASSLPQGVTEAFF. CDR3 bases: TGTGCCAGCAGCTTGCCCCAAGGGGTTACTGAAGCTTTCTTT.

This rearrangement joins TRBV5-8 to TRBJ2-7; 10 bases match TRBD2. CDR3 length: 14 amino acids. Trimming removed 1 base from V and 6 bases from J; junction bases left unmatched: 4. The germline V gene encodes CDR1 SGHTS and CDR2 YDEGEE. CDR3 protein: CASSLWLAGAEQYF. CDR3 nucleotides: TGTGCCAGCAGCTTGTGGCTAGCGGGAGCCGAGCAGTACTTC.

The gene calls are TRBV5-5 and TRBJ2-5; 7 bases match TRBD2. The CDR3 sequence is 14 residues long. Per the germline V gene, CDR1 is SGHKS and CDR2 is YYEKEE (reference sequence). Germline trimming cut 4 bases from V and 0 bases from J; bases unmatched to any gene: 3. The CDR3 region is CASSGLADQETQYF. As DNA, the CDR3 is TGTGCCAGCAGCGGGCTAGCGGACCAAGAGACCCAGTACTTC.

V usage is TRBV19 and J usage is TRBJ1-5, with 7 bases that match TRBD1. The V gene end was trimmed by 0 bases and the J gene end by 2 bases; junction bases not matched to a gene: 4. The CDR3 is 16 residues long. Looked up from germline, CDR1 is LNHDA and CDR2 is SQIVND (reference sequence). This chain's CDR3 is CASSIDLGTGNQPQHF. The CDR3 DNA follows: TGTGCCAGTAGTATAGACTTAGGGACAGGCAATCAGCCCCAGCATTTT.